This passage covers 12 T cell receptor beta chains from one sample sequenced in a study of vaccination effects on CD4 cells after COVID-19. TCRdb keeps only in-frame clones here, not all; method: immunoSEQ multiplex PCR. Among under 50,000 clones listed, around 63% were seen once. Their recognized antigens are unknown. It was after around 10 days of culture that CD4+ T cells were isolated. The sample was CD4+ T cells from PBMCs cultured without peptide, taken before COVID-19 vaccination. These receptors were taken from a human donor who received a COVID-19 vaccine.

The chain is built from TRBV5-1 and TRBJ1-3; D gene unclear. The germline V gene encodes CDR1 SGHRS and CDR2 YFSETQ. The CDR3 has 14 residues. The ends were cut back, 0 bases at V and 5 bases at J, with 9 bases in the middle. CDR3 coding DNA: TGCGCCAGCAGCTTGGTTGGGGATAGAAACACCATATATTTT. This sequence encodes CASSLVGDRNTIYF. Together with reference TRBV5-1 and TRBJ1-3, the CDR3 gives the full variable domain: KAGVTQTPRYLIKTRGQQVTLSCSPISGHRSVSWYQQTPGQGLQFLFEYFSETQRNKGNFPGRFSGRQFSNSRSEMNVSTLELGDSALYLCASSLVGDRNTIYFGEGSWLTVV.

The CDR3 sequence: CASSEGTVRAEAFF. In DNA form, the CDR3 reads TGTGCCAGCAGCGAAGGGACGGTTAGGGCTGAAGCTTTCTTT. The J gene is TRBJ1-1, the V gene TRBV7-9; a possible D gene is TRBD1 (5 bases). The CDR3 length is 14 residues. Deletions cut 5 bases from V and 6 bases from J, with 16 bases between. The germline V gene encodes CDR1 SEHNR and CDR2 FQNEAQ (reference sequence).

In its sample, this clone was seen a few times. This sequence joins TRBV6-5 and TRBJ1-1, with 7 bases aligning to TRBD1. V gave up 5 bases and J gave up 3 bases; unmatched junction bases: 3. This CDR3 is built from 13 residues. The germline V gene has CDR1 MNHEY and CDR2 SVGAGI. Written as DNA, the CDR3 is TGTGCCAGCAGTCTCCAGGGGGACACTGAAGCTTTCTTT. Translating it yields CASSLQGDTEAFF.

This chain uses TRBV12-3 or TRBV12-4 with TRBJ1-6; D remains ambiguous. This CDR3 has 12 amino acids. V was trimmed by 11 bases and J by 9 bases, leaving 14 bases between them. The CDR3 is CAVGLQASPLHF. CDR3 bases: TGTGCCGTCGGGCTCCAAGCTTCACCCCTCCACTTT.

This clone occurred once. The chain combines TRBV18 with TRBJ2-1, with D unresolved. Germline V gene sequence: CDR1 KGHSH, CDR2 LQKENI. V was pared by 4 bases and J by 5 bases, with 24 bases between. The CDR3 has 18 amino acids. In DNA, the CDR3 is TGTGCCAGCTCACTCCGGTGGCTGGCTTCCGCCGTGGACAATGAGCAGTTCTTC. Translation gives CASSLRWLASAVDNEQFF.

This rearrangement joins TRBV30 to TRBJ2-3; 7 bases are a match to TRBD2. CDR3 length: 13 amino acids. V was pared by 7 bases and J by 4 bases, with 8 bases of the junction left unmatched. CDR1 is GTSNPN, CDR2 SVGIG, per germline (reference sequence). The CDR3 spells CASRLAGADTQYF. The CDR3 coding sequence is TGTGCCTCCCGTCTCGCGGGAGCAGATACGCAGTATTTT.

The genes are TRBV28 and TRBJ2-7, with 7 bases matching TRBD1. V dropped 5 bases and J dropped 5; count of bases not matched to a gene: 9. This CDR3 contains 14 residues. Germline loops: CDR1 MDHEN, CDR2 SYDVKM. This chain's CDR3 is CASSVRQGPHEQYF. As DNA, the CDR3 is TGTGCCAGCAGTGTAAGACAGGGTCCCCACGAGCAGTACTTC.

CDR3: CASTRQVNTEAFF. CDR3 coding DNA: TGTGCCAGCACTCGACAGGTGAACACTGAAGCTTTCTTT. This chain uses TRBV6-5 with TRBJ1-1; D is perhaps TRBD1 (6 bases). The V end lost 7 bases, the J end lost 0 bases, and 9 bases lay between the germline ends. CDR1 is MNHEY and CDR2 is SVGAGI in the germline V gene. This CDR3 is built from 13 residues.

CDR3 sequence reads: CASSQGGLAGEQYF. The CDR3 region has the DNA TGTGCCAGCAGCCAAGGGGGACTAGCGGGTGAGCAGTACTTC. The chain uses TRBV3-1 (or the pseudogene TRBV3-2) and TRBJ2-7, with 12 bases fitting TRBD2. Germline loops: CDR1 LGHDT, CDR2 YNNKEL (reference sequence). This CDR3 contains 14 residues. With 1 base clipped from V and 7 bases from J, the junction kept 2 bases outside the gene matches.

This chain links TRBV7-2 with TRBJ2-7, with D hard to call. V lost 4 bases, J lost 3 bases, and 4 bases lay in between. Germline V gene data show CDR1 as SGHTA and CDR2 as FQGNSA. The CDR3 loop spans 11 amino acids. CDR3 DNA: TGTGCCAGCAGCTCTCTCTACGAGCAGTACTTC. Translated, it gives CASSSLYEQYF.

The chain joins TRBV4-1 to TRBJ1-2; maybe TRBD1 (6 bases). Germline V gene sequence: CDR1 MGHRA, CDR2 YSYEKL. V lost 1 base to trimming and J lost 4 bases, with 13 bases between them. The CDR3 is 15 amino acids. The CDR3 coding sequence is TGCGCCAGCAGCCAAGTGCAGGGGAGTATCTATGGCTACACCTTC. Translated: CASSQVQGSIYGYTF.

V is TRBV6-5 and J is TRBJ1-4, with a possible D match to TRBD1 (6 bases). This CDR3 has 15 residues. Germline lookup yields CDR1 MNHEY and CDR2 SVGAGI. V dropped 6 bases and J dropped 7 bases, with 18 bases sitting between them. The CDR3 spells CASSAAGQGFEKLFF. The CDR3 region has the DNA TGTGCCAGCAGCGCAGCGGGACAAGGCTTTGAAAAACTGTTTTTT.